The TCR beta chain described here comes from a study of Ad26.COV2.S vaccination and SARS-CoV-2 variants. Across the whole study: The donor belonged to the COV1001 Ad26.COV2.S trial arm. Dosing was one shot or two shots 56 days apart.

Assay: immunoSEQ multiplex PCR; the TCRdb copy retains only in-frame clones and omits some. The table records approximately 480,000 clones, around 88% of them present only once. CDR1 and CDR2 (germline): SNHLY, FYNNEI. The CDR3 is 14 amino acids. V shed 6 bases, J shed 2 bases, and the junction held 3 bases outside the gene matches. Indicated treatment: about 20 received Ad26.COV2.S at low or high dose, single or two shots; about five received placebo; per-sample allocation not given. Vaccine and placebo recipients were sampled on day 63 after the first injection. The chain combines TRBV2 with TRBJ2-3; the match to TRBD1 covers 9 bases. Specimen: peripheral blood, collected in a trial of Ad26.COV2.S vaccine versus placebo. The sequence was obtained from a person aged 18-60 years who received the Ad26.COV2.S COVID-19 vaccine or a placebo. The CDR3 region has the DNA TGTGCCAGCAGCTGGACAGGGGTCACAGATACGCAGTATTTT. Its translation: CASSWTGVTDTQYF.